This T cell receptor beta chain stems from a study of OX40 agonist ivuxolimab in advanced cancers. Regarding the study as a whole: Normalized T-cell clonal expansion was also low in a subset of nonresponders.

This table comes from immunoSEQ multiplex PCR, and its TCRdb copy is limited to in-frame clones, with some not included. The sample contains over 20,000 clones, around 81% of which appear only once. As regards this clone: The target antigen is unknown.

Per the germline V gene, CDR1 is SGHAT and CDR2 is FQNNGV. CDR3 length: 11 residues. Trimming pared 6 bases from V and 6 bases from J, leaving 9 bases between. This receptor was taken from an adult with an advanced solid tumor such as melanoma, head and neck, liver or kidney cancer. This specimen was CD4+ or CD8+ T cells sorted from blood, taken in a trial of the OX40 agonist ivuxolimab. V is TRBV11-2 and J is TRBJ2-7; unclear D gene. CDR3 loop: CASRRTGEQYF. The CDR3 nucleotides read TGTGCCAGCAGACGAACGGGCGAGCAGTACTTC.